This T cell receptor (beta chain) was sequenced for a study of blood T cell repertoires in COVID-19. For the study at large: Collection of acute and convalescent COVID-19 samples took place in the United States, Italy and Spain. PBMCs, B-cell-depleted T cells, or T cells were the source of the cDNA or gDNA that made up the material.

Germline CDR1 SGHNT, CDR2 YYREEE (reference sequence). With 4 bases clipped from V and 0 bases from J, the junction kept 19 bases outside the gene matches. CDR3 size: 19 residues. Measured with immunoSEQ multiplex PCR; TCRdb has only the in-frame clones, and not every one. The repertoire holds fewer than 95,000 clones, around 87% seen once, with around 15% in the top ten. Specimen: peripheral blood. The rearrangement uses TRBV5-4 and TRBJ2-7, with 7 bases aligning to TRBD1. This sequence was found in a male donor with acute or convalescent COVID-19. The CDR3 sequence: CASSVGAGGRKASSYEQYF. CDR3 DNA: TGTGCCAGCAGCGTCGGGGCAGGGGGAAGAAAGGCTAGCTCCTACGAGCAGTACTTC.